A single count supports the clone carrying this T cell receptor beta chain. The data were produced by immunoSEQ multiplex PCR, yet TCRdb's version contains in-frame clones alone and is incomplete. This sample has 69,000 or so clones; about 90% occur once, and the top ten carry around 5.3%. This CDR3 is 14 amino acids long. Germline values: CDR1 LNHDA, CDR2 SQIVND (reference sequence). The junction had 8 bases not matched to a gene; V was cut back by 6 bases and J by 6 bases. This specimen belongs to a study of blood T cell repertoires in COVID-19. The wider study: Specimens from acute and convalescent COVID-19 originated in the United States, Italy and Spain.

The sample taken for sequencing was peripheral blood. The clonotype was recovered from a man aged 45-65 years with acute or convalescent COVID-19. The rearrangement links TRBV19 to TRBJ1-5, with 7 bases fitting TRBD1. Here the CDR3 DNA reads TGTGCCAGTAGATCTGCAGGGGGTCCTCAGCCCCAGCATTTT. Translated: CASRSAGGPQPQHF.